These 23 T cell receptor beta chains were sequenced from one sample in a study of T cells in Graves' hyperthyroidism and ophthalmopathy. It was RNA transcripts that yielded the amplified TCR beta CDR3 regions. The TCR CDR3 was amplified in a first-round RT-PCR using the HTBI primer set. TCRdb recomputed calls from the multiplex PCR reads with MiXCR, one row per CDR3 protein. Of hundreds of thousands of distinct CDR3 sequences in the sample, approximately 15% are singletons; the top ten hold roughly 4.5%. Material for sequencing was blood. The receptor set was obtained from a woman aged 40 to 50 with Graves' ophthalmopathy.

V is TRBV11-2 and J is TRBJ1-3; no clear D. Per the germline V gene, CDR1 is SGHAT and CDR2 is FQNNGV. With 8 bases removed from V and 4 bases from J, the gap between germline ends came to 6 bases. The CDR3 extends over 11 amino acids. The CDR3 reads CASLLGNTIYF. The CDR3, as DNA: TGTGCCAGCCTACTCGGAAACACCATATATTTT.

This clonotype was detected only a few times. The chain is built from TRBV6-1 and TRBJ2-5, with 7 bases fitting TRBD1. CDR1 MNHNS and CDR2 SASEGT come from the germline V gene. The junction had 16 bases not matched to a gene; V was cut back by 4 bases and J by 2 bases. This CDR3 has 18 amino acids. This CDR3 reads CASSGGFLQGSLQETQYF. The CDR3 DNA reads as TGTGCCAGCAGTGGGGGCTTCTTACAGGGGAGTCTTCAAGAGACCCAGTACTTC.

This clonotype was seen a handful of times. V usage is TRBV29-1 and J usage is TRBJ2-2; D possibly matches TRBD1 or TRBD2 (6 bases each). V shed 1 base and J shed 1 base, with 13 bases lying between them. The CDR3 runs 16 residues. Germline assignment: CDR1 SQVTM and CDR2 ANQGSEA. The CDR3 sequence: CSVEAGERVNTGELFF. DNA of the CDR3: TGCAGCGTTGAAGCAGGGGAGCGGGTGAACACCGGGGAGCTGTTTTTT.

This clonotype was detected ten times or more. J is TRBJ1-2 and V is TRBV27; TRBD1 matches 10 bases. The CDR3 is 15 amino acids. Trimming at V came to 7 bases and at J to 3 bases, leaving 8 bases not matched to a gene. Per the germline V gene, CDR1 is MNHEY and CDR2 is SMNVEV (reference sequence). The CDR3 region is CASMGGQGGHYGYTF. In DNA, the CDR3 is TGTGCCAGCATGGGTGGACAGGGGGGTCACTATGGCTACACCTTC.

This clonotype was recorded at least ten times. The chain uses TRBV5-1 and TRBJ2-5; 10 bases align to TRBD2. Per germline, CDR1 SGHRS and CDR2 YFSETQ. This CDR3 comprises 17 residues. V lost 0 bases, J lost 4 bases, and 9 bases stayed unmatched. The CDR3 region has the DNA TGCGCCAGCAGCTTGGGCTCGACTAGCGGGCTCGTAGAGACCCAGTACTTC. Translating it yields CASSLGSTSGLVETQYF.

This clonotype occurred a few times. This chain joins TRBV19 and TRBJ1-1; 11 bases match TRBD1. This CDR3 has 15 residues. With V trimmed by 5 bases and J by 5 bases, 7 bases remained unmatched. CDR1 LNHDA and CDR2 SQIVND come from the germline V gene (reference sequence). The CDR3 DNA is TGTGCCAGTAGTCCCGGACAGGGGGCCTGGACTGAAGCTTTCTTT. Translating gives CASSPGQGAWTEAFF.

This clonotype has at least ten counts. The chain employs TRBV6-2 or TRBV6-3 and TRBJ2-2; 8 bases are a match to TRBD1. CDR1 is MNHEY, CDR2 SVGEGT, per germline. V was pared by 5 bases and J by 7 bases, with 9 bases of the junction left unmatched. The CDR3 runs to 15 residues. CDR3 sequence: CASSTDRGVIGELFF. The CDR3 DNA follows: TGTGCCAGCAGTACAGACAGGGGAGTGATCGGGGAGCTGTTTTTT.

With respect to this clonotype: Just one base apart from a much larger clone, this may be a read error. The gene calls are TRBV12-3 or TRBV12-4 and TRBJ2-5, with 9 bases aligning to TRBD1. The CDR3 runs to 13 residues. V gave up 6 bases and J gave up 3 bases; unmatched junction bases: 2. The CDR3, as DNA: TGTGCCAGCAGGCGACAGGGGGAAGAGACCCAGTACTTC. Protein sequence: CASRRQGEETQYF.

The CDR3 spells CASSPGQGSRPQHF. For the CDR3, the DNA is TGTGCCAGTAGCCCCGGACAGGGATCTCGGCCCCAGCATTTT. The gene calls are TRBV19 and TRBJ1-5; 8 bases are a match to TRBD1. Trimming took 6 bases from V and 9 from J; bases not matched to a gene: 10. Germline V gene sequence: CDR1 LNHDA, CDR2 SQIVND (reference sequence). The CDR3 covers 14 residues.

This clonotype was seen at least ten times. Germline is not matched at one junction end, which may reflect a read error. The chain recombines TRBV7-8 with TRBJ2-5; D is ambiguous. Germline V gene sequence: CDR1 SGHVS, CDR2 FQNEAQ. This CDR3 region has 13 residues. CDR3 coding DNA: TGTGCCAGCGCCGAAAGGCCCCAAGGGACCCAGTACTTC. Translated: CASAERPQGTQYF. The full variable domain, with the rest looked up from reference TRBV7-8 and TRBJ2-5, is GAGVSQSPRYKVAKRGQDVALRCDPISGHVSLFWYQQALGQGPEFLTYFQNEAQLDKSGLPSDRFFAERPEGSVSTLKIQRTQQEDSAVYLCASAERPQGTQYFGPGTRLLVL.

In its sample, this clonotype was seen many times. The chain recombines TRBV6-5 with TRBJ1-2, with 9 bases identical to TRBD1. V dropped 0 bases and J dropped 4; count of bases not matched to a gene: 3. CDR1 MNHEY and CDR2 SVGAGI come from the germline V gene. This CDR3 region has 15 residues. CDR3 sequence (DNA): TGTGCCAGCAGTTACTCGGGGACAGGGACCTATGGCTACACCTTC. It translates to CASSYSGTGTYGYTF.

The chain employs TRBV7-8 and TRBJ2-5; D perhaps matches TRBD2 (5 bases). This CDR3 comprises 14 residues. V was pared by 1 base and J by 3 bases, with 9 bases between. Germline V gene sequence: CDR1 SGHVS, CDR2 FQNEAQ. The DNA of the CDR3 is TGTGCCAGCAGCTTAGAACCGGGAAAAGAGACCCAGTACTTC. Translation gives CASSLEPGKETQYF.

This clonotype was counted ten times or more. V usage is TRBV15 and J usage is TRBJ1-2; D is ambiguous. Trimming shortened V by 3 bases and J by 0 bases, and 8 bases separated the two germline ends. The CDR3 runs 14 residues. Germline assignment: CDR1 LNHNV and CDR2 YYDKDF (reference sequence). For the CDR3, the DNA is TGTGCCACCAGCAGCACAAGCTCTAACTATGGCTACACCTTC. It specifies CATSSTSSNYGYTF.

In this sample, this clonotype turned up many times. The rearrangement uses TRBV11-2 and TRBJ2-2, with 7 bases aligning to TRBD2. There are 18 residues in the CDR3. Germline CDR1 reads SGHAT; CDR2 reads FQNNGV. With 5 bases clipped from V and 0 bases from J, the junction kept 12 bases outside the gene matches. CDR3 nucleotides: TGTGCCAGCAGCCACCGAGGGCGGGAGAGATCGAACACCGGGGAGCTGTTTTTT. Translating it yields CASSHRGRERSNTGELFF.

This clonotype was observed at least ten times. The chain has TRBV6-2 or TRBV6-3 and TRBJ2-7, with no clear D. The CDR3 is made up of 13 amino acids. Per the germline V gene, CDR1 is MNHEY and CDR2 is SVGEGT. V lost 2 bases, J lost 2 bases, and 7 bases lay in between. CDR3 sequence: CASSYGFTYEQYF. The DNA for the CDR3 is TGTGCCAGCAGTTACGGCTTTACCTACGAGCAGTACTTC.

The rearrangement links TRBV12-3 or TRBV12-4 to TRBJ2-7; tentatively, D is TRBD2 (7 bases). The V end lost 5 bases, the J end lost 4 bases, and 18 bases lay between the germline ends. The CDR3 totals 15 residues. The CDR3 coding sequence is TGTGCCAGCAGTCAAAGGACGGGGGGCGGGTACGAGCAGTACTTC. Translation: CASSQRTGGGYEQYF.

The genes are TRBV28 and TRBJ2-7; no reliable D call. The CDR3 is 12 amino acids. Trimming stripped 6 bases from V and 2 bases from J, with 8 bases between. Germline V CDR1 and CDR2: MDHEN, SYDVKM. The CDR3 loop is CASSTDPYEQYF. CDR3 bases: TGTGCCAGCAGCACAGACCCCTACGAGCAGTACTTC. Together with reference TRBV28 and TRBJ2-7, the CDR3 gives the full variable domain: DVKVTQSSRYLVKRTGEKVFLECVQDMDHENMFWYRQDPGLGLRLIYFSYDVKMKEKGDIPEGYSVSREKKERFSLILESASTNQTSMYLCASSTDPYEQYFGPGTRLTVT.

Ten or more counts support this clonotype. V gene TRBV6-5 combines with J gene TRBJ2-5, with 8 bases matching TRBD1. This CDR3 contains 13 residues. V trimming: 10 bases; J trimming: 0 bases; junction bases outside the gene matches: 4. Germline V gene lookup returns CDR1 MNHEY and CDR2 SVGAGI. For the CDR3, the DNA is TGTGCCACCCGACAGGGGAACCAAGAGACCCAGTACTTC. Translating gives CATRQGNQETQYF.

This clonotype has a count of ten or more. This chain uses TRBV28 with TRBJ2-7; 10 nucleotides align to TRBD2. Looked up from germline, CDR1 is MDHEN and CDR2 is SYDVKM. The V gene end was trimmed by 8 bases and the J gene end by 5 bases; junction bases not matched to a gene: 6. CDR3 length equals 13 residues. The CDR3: CASRAGGPHEQYF. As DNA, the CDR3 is TGTGCCAGCCGAGCGGGAGGGCCCCACGAGCAGTACTTC.

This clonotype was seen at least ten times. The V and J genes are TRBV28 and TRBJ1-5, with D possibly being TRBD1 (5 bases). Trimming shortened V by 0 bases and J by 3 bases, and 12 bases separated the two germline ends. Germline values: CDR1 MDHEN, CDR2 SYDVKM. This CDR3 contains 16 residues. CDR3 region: CASSLWVGQNNQPQHF. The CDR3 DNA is TGTGCCAGCAGTTTATGGGTGGGGCAGAACAATCAGCCCCAGCATTTT.

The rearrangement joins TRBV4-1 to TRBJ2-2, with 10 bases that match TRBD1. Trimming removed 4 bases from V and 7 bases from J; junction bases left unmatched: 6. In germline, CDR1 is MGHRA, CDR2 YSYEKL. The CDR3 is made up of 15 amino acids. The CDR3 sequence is CASSLEGQGLGELFF. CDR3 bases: TGCGCCAGCAGCCTTGAGGGACAGGGGCTCGGGGAGCTGTTTTTT.

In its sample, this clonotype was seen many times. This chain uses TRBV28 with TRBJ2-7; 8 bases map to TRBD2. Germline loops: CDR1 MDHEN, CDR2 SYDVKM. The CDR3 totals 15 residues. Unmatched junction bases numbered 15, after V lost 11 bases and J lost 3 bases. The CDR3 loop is CASNSQAGGFYEQYF. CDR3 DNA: TGTGCCTCCAATAGCCAGGCGGGAGGTTTCTACGAGCAGTACTTC.

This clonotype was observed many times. The CDR3 nucleotides read TGCAGTGCCCGGGGTAGCGGGAGTAATGTTATAAAAGAGACCCAGTACTTC. It yields the protein CSARGSGSNVIKETQYF. The V gene is TRBV20-1, the J gene TRBJ2-5, with 9 bases aligning to TRBD2. Germline lookup yields CDR1 DFQATT and CDR2 SNEGSKA (reference sequence). The CDR3 loop spans 17 amino acids. V gave up 6 bases and J gave up 3 bases; unmatched junction bases: 17.